The rows below give T cell receptor beta chains drawn from one sample of a study of CD8 T cells in ankylosing spondylitis. TCRdb passed the 5' RACE reads through MiXCR, listing each CDR3 protein once. There are approximately 220,000 distinct CDR3 sequences in the sample; roughly 10% occur only once, and about a fifth lies in the top ten. The sample was blood, either unsorted or a sorted T cell fraction (not recorded which). Source of these receptors: a male donor with ankylosing spondylitis or in good health (not recorded which). The CDR3 runs from the conserved cysteine through the conserved F or W. D genes are given only for firm matches. The size entry is marked missing in some rows and otherwise reads once, few, many or a size class.

many,-,TRBJ1-2,TRBV12-3/TRBV12-4,TGTGCCAGCAGTTTCTTTATCCTCCCTAACTATGGCTACACCTTC,CASSFFILPNYGYTF
few,-,TRBJ2-5,TRBV11-2,TGTGCCAGCAGCTTAGCCCACTACGGCTTAAACTTC,CASSLAHYGLNF
many,TRBD2,TRBJ2-2,TRBV7-7,TGTGCTAGCGGCCAACTAGCGGGTAACACCGGGGAGCTGTTTTTT,CASGQLAGNTGELFF
-,TRBD2,TRBJ2-1,TRBV12-3/TRBV12-4,TGTGCCAGCAAAACAGCGGGGGACAATGAGCAGTTCTTC,CASKTAGDNEQFF
many,TRBD1,TRBJ1-5,TRBV7-8,TGTGCCAGCAGCCCACCCCCCACAGGGGGCAATCAGCCCCAGCATTTT,CASSPPPTGGNQPQHF
-,TRBD2,TRBJ2-1,TRBV5-1,TGCGCCAGCAGCTACGGGGGGACTTACAATGAGCAGTTCTTC,CASSYGGTYNEQFF
-,TRBD1,TRBJ1-1,TRBV27,TGTGCCAGCAGTTTTACAGGGGGCCTGACTGAAGCTTTCTTT,CASSFTGGLTEAFF
many,-,TRBJ2-7,TRBV27,TGTGCCAGCAGTTTATCGTCGGTACTCGAGCAGTACTTC,CASSLSSVLEQYF
medium-sized,-,TRBJ1-1,TRBV5-1,TGCGCCAGCAGCTTCGCAGGGGCGAACACTGAAGCTTTCTTT,CASSFAGANTEAFF
few,-,TRBJ2-3,TRBV7-9,TGTGCCAGCAGACTGACCAGGGCCGAGCACGCAGATACGCAGTATTTT,CASRLTRAEHADTQYF
-,-,TRBJ2-5,TRBV5-1,TGCGCCAGCAGCTTGGGACTACTTGGGGGAGAGACCCAGTACTTC,CASSLGLLGGETQYF
-,-,TRBJ2-6,TRBV7-4,TGTGCCAGCAGCCTCTTGGTGGGGGTCTCTGGGGCCAACGTCCTGACTTTC,CASSLLVGVSGANVLTF
-,TRBD2,TRBJ2-1,TRBV9,TGTGCCAGCAGCGTTCAGAGCGGGGGGGATTCCAATGAGCAGTTCTTC,CASSVQSGGDSNEQFF
-,TRBD1,TRBJ1-1,TRBV20-1,TGCAGTGCTAAAGACAGGGGTTATTGGGCTTTCTTT,CSAKDRGYWAFF
many,-,TRBJ1-4,TRBV5-1,TGCGCCAGCTCCACCGGACAGCCCGGCGAGGAAAAACTGTTTTTT,CASSTGQPGEEKLFF
many,-,TRBJ1-4,TRBV18,TGTGCCAGCTCACCACCGACCGGGAATAATGAAAAACTGTTTTTT,CASSPPTGNNEKLFF
-,-,TRBJ2-2,TRBV7-3,TGTGCCAGCAGGGGACCGACGAACACCGGGGAGCTGTTTTTT,CASRGPTNTGELFF
many,-,TRBJ2-7,TRBV7-9,TGTGCCAGCAGCTTAGCTGGCTCGAGCTCCTACGAGCAGTACTTC,CASSLAGSSSYEQYF
-,-,TRBJ1-2,TRBV3-1,TGTGCCAGCAGCCACCAGTGGGCAGTTGGCTACACCTTC,CASSHQWAVGYTF
many,-,TRBJ2-3,TRBV5-1,TGCGCCAGCAGCTTACTGGACTCTGGCACAGATACGCAGTATTTT,CASSLLDSGTDTQYF
many,-,TRBJ2-6,TRBV20-1,TGCAGTGCTATCCCCGGGGGAGCCACTGGGGCCAACGTCCTGACTTTC,CSAIPGGATGANVLTF
many,TRBD2,TRBJ2-5,TRBV5-5,TGTGCCAGCAGCTTGGAGTTAGCGGGGGCGGAGACCCAGTACTTC,CASSLELAGAETQYF
many,-,TRBJ2-3,TRBV29-1,TGCAGCGCTGCGCCGGGTTCCACAGATACGCAGTATTTT,CSAAPGSTDTQYF
few,-,TRBJ2-3,TRBV5-1,TGCGCCAGCAGCGCTTCCGGGACCGCCGGAGGGACAGATACGCAGTATTTT,CASSASGTAGGTDTQYF
-,-,TRBJ1-2,TRBV9,TGTGCCAGCAGCGTAGTCGATGAAGGCTACACCTTC,CASSVVDEGYTF
many,-,TRBJ1-2,TRBV5-1,TGCGCCAGCAGCTTGGCACAGGGAGACAACTATGGCTACACCTTC,CASSLAQGDNYGYTF
many,TRBD2,TRBJ2-3,TRBV20-1,TGCAGTGCTAGAGGCCTAGCGGGAACCGCAGATACGCAGTATTTT,CSARGLAGTADTQYF
few,TRBD2,TRBJ2-3,TRBV12-3/TRBV12-4,TGTGCCTCCCGGGGGGAAACAGATACGCAGTATTTT,CASRGETDTQYF
many,-,TRBJ2-4,TRBV20-1,TGCAGTGTCACCTCAGTAGGGCCACTGGAGAACATTCAGTACTTC,CSVTSVGPLENIQYF
-,TRBD1,TRBJ2-7,TRBV3-1,TGTGCCAGCAGCCAAGCAGAGACAGGGACAGCATACGAGCAGTACTTC,CASSQAETGTAYEQYF
few,TRBD1,TRBJ2-7,TRBV5-1,TGCGCCAGTGAGGAGGGACAGGGGCCCTACGAGCAGTACTTC,CASEEGQGPYEQYF
-,-,TRBJ2-7,TRBV7-2,TGTGCCAGCAGCTTAGGACGGCCCCAAGCCCCTTCCTATCGGCAGTACTTC,CASSLGRPQAPSYRQYF
many,-,TRBJ2-2,TRBV24-1,TGTGCCACCCGGCCAGGGTGGGACACCGGGGAGCTGTTTTTT,CATRPGWDTGELFF
many,-,TRBJ2-5,TRBV12-3/TRBV12-4,TGTGCCAGCACCGCGACAGCCACTCAAGAGACCCAGTACTTC,CASTATATQETQYF
-,-,TRBJ2-2,TRBV6-1,TGTGCCAGCAGTGAAGTAGTCGCCACATCCGGGGAGCTGTTTTTT,CASSEVVATSGELFF
many,TRBD1,TRBJ2-1,TRBV11-2,TGTGCCAGCAGCTTAGATAGGGCAGACAGGGTTGCCTACAATGAGCAGTTCTTC,CASSLDRADRVAYNEQFF
many,-,TRBJ2-3,TRBV12-3/TRBV12-4,TGTGCCAGCAGTTTGTCCACCCATACGCAGTATTTT,CASSLSTHTQYF
-,TRBD1,TRBJ2-5,TRBV10-3,TGTGCCATCAGCGGCCCGGGACAGGAGCGAGAGACCCAGTACTTC,CAISGPGQERETQYF
many,-,TRBJ2-2,TRBV28,TGTGCCAGCAGTTCCTTAAGGACGGCGAACACCGGGGAGCTGTTTTTT,CASSSLRTANTGELFF
many,-,TRBJ2-3,TRBV6-1,TGTGCCAGCAGACTCTCGGGCCTCTTTCTCACAGATACGCAGTATTTT,CASRLSGLFLTDTQYF
many,TRBD1,TRBJ2-1,TRBV15,TGTGCCACGGGAGCCTTAGACAGGGACTACAATGAGCAGTTCTTC,CATGALDRDYNEQFF
few,TRBD1,TRBJ2-3,TRBV15,TGTGCCACCAGCCGCAGAGACAGGGCGTCTAGCACAGATACGCAGTATTTT,CATSRRDRASSTDTQYF
-,-,TRBJ2-5,TRBV9,TGTGCCAGCGGATTTGGGGTTGTACAAGAGACCCAGTACTTC,CASGFGVVQETQYF
many,TRBD1,TRBJ1-5,TRBV20-1,TGCAGTGCTCAAAGACAGGGGGTCAATCAGCCCCAGCATTTT,CSAQRQGVNQPQHF
few,-,TRBJ2-5,TRBV3-1,TGTGCCAGCAGCCAAGAAGCATTCTACCAAGAGACCCAGTACTTC,CASSQEAFYQETQYF
many,TRBD2,TRBJ2-7,TRBV20-1,TGCAGTGCTAGAGGGGGGATAGCGGGAGGAGCGATAGAGGAGCAGTACTTC,CSARGGIAGGAIEEQYF